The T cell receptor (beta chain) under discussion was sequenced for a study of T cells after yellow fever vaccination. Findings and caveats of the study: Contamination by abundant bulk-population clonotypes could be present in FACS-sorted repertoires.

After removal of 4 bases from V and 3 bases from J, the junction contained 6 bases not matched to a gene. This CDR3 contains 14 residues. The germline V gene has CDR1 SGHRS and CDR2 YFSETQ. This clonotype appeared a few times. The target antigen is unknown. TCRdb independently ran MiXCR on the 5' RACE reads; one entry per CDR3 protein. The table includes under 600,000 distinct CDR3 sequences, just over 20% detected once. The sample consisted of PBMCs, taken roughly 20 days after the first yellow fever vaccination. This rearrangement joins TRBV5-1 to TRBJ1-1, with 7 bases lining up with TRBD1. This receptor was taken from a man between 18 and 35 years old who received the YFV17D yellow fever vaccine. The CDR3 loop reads CASSITGQYTEAFF. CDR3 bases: TGCGCCAGCAGCATTACGGGACAGTACACTGAAGCTTTCTTT.